Following are 21 T cell receptor beta chains from one sample sequenced in a study of cytomegalovirus exposure and HLA in healthy donors listed by TCRdb under 2017. Libraries were built with the immunoSEQ multiplex PCR assay. TCRdb's version of the immuneACCESS table is confined to in-frame rearrangements and falls short of the full clone set. An unresolved V gene accounts for under half of the shortfall where checked; the remainder is of unknown origin. Here the sample has some 86,000 clones; approximately 93% occur a single time. The top ten clones comprise 3.6% of the sample. Sequencing was done on a sample of PBMCs. The receptors originated from a woman in her 30s in good health and CMV-seronegative.

The chain joins TRBV19 to TRBJ2-1, with TRBD1 matching over 7 bases. CDR1 is LNHDA, CDR2 SQIVND, per germline (reference sequence). With 7 bases clipped from V and 6 bases from J, the junction kept 6 bases outside the gene matches. CDR3 length: 13 amino acids. CDR3 amino acids: CASTLDRANEQFF. In DNA form, the CDR3 reads TGTGCCAGTACCTTAGACAGGGCCAATGAGCAGTTCTTC. Variable domain in full (rest from reference TRBV19 and TRBJ2-1): DGGITQSPKYLFRKEGQNVTLSCEQNLNHDAMYWYRQDPGQGLRLIYYSQIVNDFQKGDIAEGYSVSREKKESFPLTVTSAQKNPTAFYLCASTLDRANEQFFGPGTRLTVL.

V usage is TRBV2 and J usage is TRBJ2-1; the match to TRBD2 covers 8 bases. The V gene's germline CDR1 is SNHLY and CDR2 FYNNEI. The CDR3 consists of 16 residues. V lost 8 bases and J lost 7; bases outside the gene matches: 16. CDR3 in DNA: TGTGCCAGCGAGTTGATGGGCAGCGGGAGCAGAAATGAGCAGTTCTTC. It translates to CASELMGSGSRNEQFF.

This clone appeared a single time. Compared with germline, one end of the junction differs, possibly owing to a read error. The V gene is TRBV5-4, the J gene TRBJ2-2, with D tentatively TRBD2 (6 bases). CDR1 is SGHNT, CDR2 YYREEE, per germline (reference sequence). The length of the CDR3 is 13 residues. The chain's CDR3 is CTSTPGSGGELFF. As DNA, the CDR3 is TGTACCAGCACCCCCGGGAGTGGCGGGGAGCTGTTTTTT.

V and J are TRBV6-5 and TRBJ1-5, with TRBD1 matching over 7 bases. CDR1 is MNHEY, CDR2 SVGAGI, per germline. The CDR3 consists of 15 residues. V lost 6 bases, J lost 4 bases, and 9 bases stayed unmatched. Here the CDR3 reads CASSPRGTGNQPQHF. DNA of the CDR3: TGTGCCAGCAGCCCCAGGGGGACGGGAAATCAGCCCCAGCATTTT.

The rearrangement links TRBV19 to TRBJ1-6, with D perhaps TRBD1 (6 bases). Germline CDR1 reads LNHDA; CDR2 reads SQIVND (reference sequence). CDR3 length: 13 amino acids. Between the trimmed V and J ends, which lost 9 bases and 7 bases, there was a span of 13 bases. This CDR3 reads CASLGQTNSPLHF. The CDR3 nucleotides are TGTGCCAGCCTTGGACAGACGAATTCACCCCTCCACTTT.

The chain has TRBV7-8 and TRBJ1-4; 10 bases are shared with TRBD1. The V gene's germline CDR1 is SGHVS and CDR2 FQNEAQ. The CDR3 runs 14 residues. V lost 5 bases to trimming and J lost 5 bases; unmatched junction nucleotides: 2. This CDR3 reads CASSAGQGNEKLFF. The CDR3, as DNA: TGTGCCAGCAGCGCGGGACAGGGGAATGAAAAACTGTTTTTT.

This clone was seen just once. This sequence joins TRBV5-1 and TRBJ2-3; TRBD2 matches 10 bases. The germline gives CDR1 SGHRS, CDR2 YFSETQ. The trim removed 1 base at V and 0 bases at J, leaving 8 bases unmatched. The CDR3 is 18 residues long. The CDR3: CASSLLASGGRSTDTQYF. The CDR3 DNA sequence: TGCGCCAGCAGCTTGTTGGCTAGCGGGGGCCGTAGCACAGATACGCAGTATTTT.

This clone was detected only once. The rearrangement links TRBV11-1 to TRBJ1-1; D remains ambiguous. CDR3 length equals 13 residues. Deletions cut 2 bases from V and 1 base from J, with 5 bases between. Germline V gene lookup returns CDR1 SGHAT and CDR2 FQDESV (reference sequence). CDR3 sequence: CASSLPGNTEAFF. DNA of the CDR3: TGTGCCAGCAGCTTACCGGGGAACACTGAAGCTTTCTTT.

This clone was counted a few times. This sequence joins TRBV19 and TRBJ2-7; 9 nucleotides align to TRBD1. Germline V CDR1 and CDR2: LNHDA, SQIVND (reference sequence). The CDR3 spans 15 residues. V lost 3 bases and J lost 3; bases outside the gene matches: 6. CDR3 residues: CASSISGTGNYEQYF. The CDR3 nucleotides are TGTGCCAGTAGTATCTCCGGGACAGGGAACTACGAGCAGTACTTC.

The chain couples TRBV5-1 to TRBJ2-2; D is perhaps TRBD2 (6 bases). Germline CDR1 reads SGHRS; CDR2 reads YFSETQ. The V end lost 2 bases, the J end lost 5 bases, and 13 bases lay between the germline ends. This CDR3 is built from 15 residues. CDR3 nucleotide sequence: TGCGCCAGCAGCTTCCATTCAGGGAGGACCGGGGAGCTGTTTTTT. This gives the protein CASSFHSGRTGELFF.

The CDR3 protein is CASSLRANYGYTF. CDR3 DNA: TGTGCCAGCAGCCTTAGAGCTAACTATGGCTACACCTTC. The chain recombines TRBV5-4 with TRBJ1-2; D ambiguous. The germline CDR1 and CDR2 sequences are SGHNT and YYREEE (reference sequence). The CDR3 spans 13 residues. The V end was cut by 4 bases, the J end by 0 bases, with 7 bases between.

V gene TRBV18 combines with J gene TRBJ1-1; D call uncertain. The CDR3 has 16 residues. The germline CDR1 and CDR2 sequences are KGHSH and LQKENI. Trimming left V 2 bases short and J 4 bases short, with 17 bases between. The CDR3 is CASSPEGVLRPTEAFF. The CDR3 DNA reads TGTGCCAGCTCACCAGAGGGTGTACTGCGCCCCACTGAAGCTTTCTTT.

The J gene is TRBJ2-2, the V gene TRBV28, with TRBD1 as a possible D gene (6 bases). This CDR3 has 15 amino acids. The ends were cut back, 3 bases at V and 5 bases at J, with 13 bases in the middle. Germline V gives CDR1 MDHEN, CDR2 SYDVKM. The CDR3 is CASSLGARETGELFF. CDR3 sequence (DNA): TGTGCCAGCAGTTTGGGGGCCAGGGAGACCGGGGAGCTGTTTTTT.

The V gene is TRBV30, the J gene TRBJ1-3; TRBD1 matches 8 bases. J was trimmed by 5 bases and V by 4 bases; bases with no gene match: 7. CDR3 length equals 14 residues. Per the germline V gene, CDR1 is GTSNPN and CDR2 is SVGIG (reference sequence). The CDR3 nucleotides read TGTGCCTGGAACCGGGACAGGTCCCGAAACACCATATATTTT. Translation: CAWNRDRSRNTIYF.

The rearrangement uses TRBV18 and TRBJ2-3; the D gene is possibly TRBD1 (5 bases). The CDR3 is made up of 14 amino acids. The germline gives CDR1 KGHSH, CDR2 LQKENI. The V end was cut by 3 bases, the J end by 6 bases, with 13 bases between. The CDR3 loop is CASSPPSRGDTQYF. DNA for the CDR3: TGTGCCAGCTCACCCCCCTCTAGGGGTGATACGCAGTATTTT.

The CDR3 is CASSQAAGQSYEQYF. The CDR3 DNA reads TGCGCCAGCAGCCAAGCCGCGGGACAGTCCTACGAGCAGTACTTC. This chain connects TRBV4-1 to TRBJ2-7, with D perhaps TRBD1 (7 bases). Germline V gene sequence: CDR1 MGHRA, CDR2 YSYEKL. The CDR3 is 15 residues long. Trimming removed 1 base at V and 1 base at J, with 11 bases between.

V and J are TRBV5-4 and TRBJ2-1, with D maybe TRBD2 (6 bases). CDR1 SGHNT and CDR2 YYREEE come from the germline V gene (reference sequence). This CDR3 has 15 amino acids. V was shortened by 2 bases and J by 3 bases, with 12 bases between the two germline ends. The CDR3 here is CASSFRDFDYNEQFF. The CDR3 coding sequence is TGTGCCAGCAGCTTCCGGGACTTTGACTACAATGAGCAGTTCTTC.

The chain has TRBV7-6 and TRBJ2-2; no clear D gene. CDR1 SGHVS and CDR2 FNYEAQ come from the germline V gene. CDR3 length equals 13 residues. V lost 7 bases and J 2 bases, leaving 8 bases between the germline ends. In nucleotides, the CDR3 is TGTGCCAGCACCGGCGGTAACACCGGGGAGCTGTTTTTT. Protein sequence: CASTGGNTGELFF.

The chain is built from TRBV2 and TRBJ2-3, with 9 bases aligning to TRBD2. V shed 5 bases, J shed 5 bases, and the junction held 8 bases outside the gene matches. CDR3 length equals 15 residues. Germline V gene data show CDR1 as SNHLY and CDR2 as FYNNEI. The CDR3 region has the DNA TGTGCCAGCAGTATCGCGGGGGGGCCGGGAGATACGCAGTATTTT. Translating gives CASSIAGGPGDTQYF. Filled out from reference TRBV2 and TRBJ2-3, the complete variable domain reads EPEVTQTPSHQVTQMGQEVILRCVPISNHLYFYWYRQILGQKVEFLVSFYNNEISEKSEIFDDQFSVERPDGSNFTLKIRSTKLEDSAMYFCASSIAGGPGDTQYFGPGTRLTVL.

V gene TRBV7-2 combines with J gene TRBJ2-3; 7 bases match TRBD2. V shed 4 bases and J 3 bases; nucleotides not matched to a gene: 16. The CDR3 is 18 residues long. Germline V lookup: CDR1 SGHTA, CDR2 FQGNSA. Here the CDR3 DNA reads TGTGCCAGCAGCTCGAACGGTGTGGCGGGGGTTCAGACAGATACGCAGTATTTT. This translates into CASSSNGVAGVQTDTQYF.

V gene TRBV9 combines with J gene TRBJ2-1, with 9 positions matching TRBD1. This CDR3 contains 15 residues. V was pared by 3 bases and J by 2 bases, with 3 bases of the junction left unmatched. Germline V gene data show CDR1 as SGDLS and CDR2 as YYNGEE. The CDR3 nucleotides read TGTGCCAGCAGCGCACGACAGGGGGCCTACAATGAGCAGTTCTTC. Protein product: CASSARQGAYNEQFF.